This T cell receptor beta chain was observed in a study of T cells in women clearing cervical HPV infection. A word on this clone: The read terminates 3 residues ahead of where the CDR3 ends, so the germline J gene completes it.

The germline CDR1 and CDR2 sequences are GTSNPN and SVGIG (reference sequence). This CDR3 region has 16 residues. TCRdb keeps only in-frame clones here, not all; method: immunoSEQ multiplex PCR. The sample has around 12,000 clones. The sequenced material came from blood buffy coat. The TCR sequence derives from a woman between 18 and 69 years old with a cervical HPV16 infection that either progressed to CIN3+ or cleared (not recorded which). The genes are TRBV30 and TRBJ2-4; TRBD1 aligns across 10 bases. CDR3 amino acids: CAWSVSRTGGLYGQYF. CDR3 DNA (partial): TGTGCCTGGAGTGTCTCCAGGACAGGGGGACTGTATGGT.